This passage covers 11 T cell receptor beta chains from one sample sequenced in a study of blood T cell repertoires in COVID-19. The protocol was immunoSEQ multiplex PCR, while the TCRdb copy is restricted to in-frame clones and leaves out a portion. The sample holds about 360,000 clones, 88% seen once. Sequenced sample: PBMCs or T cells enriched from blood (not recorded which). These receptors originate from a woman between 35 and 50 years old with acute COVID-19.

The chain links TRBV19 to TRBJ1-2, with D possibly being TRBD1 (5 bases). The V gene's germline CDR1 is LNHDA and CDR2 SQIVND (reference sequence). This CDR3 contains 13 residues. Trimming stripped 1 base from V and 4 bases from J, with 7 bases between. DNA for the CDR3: TGTGCCAGTAGTATAGGACAGTTCTATGGCTACACCTTC. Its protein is CASSIGQFYGYTF.

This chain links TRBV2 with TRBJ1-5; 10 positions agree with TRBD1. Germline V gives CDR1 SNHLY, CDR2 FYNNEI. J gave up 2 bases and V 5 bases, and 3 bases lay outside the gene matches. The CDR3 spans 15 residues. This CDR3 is CASSMTGGGNQPQHF. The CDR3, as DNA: TGTGCCAGCAGTATGACAGGGGGCGGCAATCAGCCCCAGCATTTT.

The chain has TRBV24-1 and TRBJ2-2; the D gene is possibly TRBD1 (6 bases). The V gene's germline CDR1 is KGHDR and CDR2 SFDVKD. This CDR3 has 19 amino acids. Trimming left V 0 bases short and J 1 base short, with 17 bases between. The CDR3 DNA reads TGTGCCACCAGTGATTTGAGGCAGGGGACGACCTTGAACACCGGGGAGCTGTTTTTT. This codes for CATSDLRQGTTLNTGELFF.

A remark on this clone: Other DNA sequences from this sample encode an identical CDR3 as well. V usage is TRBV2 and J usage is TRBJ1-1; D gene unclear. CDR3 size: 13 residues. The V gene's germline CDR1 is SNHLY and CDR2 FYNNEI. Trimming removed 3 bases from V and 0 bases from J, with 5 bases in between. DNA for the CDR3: TGTGCCAGCAGTGAGGAGTTGAACACTGAAGCTTTCTTT. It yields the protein CASSEELNTEAFF.

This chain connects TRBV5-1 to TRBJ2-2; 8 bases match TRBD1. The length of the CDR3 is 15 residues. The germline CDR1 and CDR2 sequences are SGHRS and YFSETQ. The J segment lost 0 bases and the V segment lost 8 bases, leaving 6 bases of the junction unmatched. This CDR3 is CASSGGRTNTGELFF. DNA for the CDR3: TGCGCCAGTTCAGGGGGCCGAACGAACACCGGGGAGCTGTTTTTT. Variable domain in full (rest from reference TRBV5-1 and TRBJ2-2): KAGVTQTPRYLIKTRGQQVTLSCSPISGHRSVSWYQQTPGQGLQFLFEYFSETQRNKGNFPGRFSGRQFSNSRSEMNVSTLELGDSALYLCASSGGRTNTGELFFGEGSRLTVL.

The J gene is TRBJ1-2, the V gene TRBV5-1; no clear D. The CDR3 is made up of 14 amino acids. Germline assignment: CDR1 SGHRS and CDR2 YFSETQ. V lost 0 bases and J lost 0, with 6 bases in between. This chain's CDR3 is CASSLDFTNYGYTF. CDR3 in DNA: TGCGCCAGCAGCTTGGACTTTACTAACTATGGCTACACCTTC.

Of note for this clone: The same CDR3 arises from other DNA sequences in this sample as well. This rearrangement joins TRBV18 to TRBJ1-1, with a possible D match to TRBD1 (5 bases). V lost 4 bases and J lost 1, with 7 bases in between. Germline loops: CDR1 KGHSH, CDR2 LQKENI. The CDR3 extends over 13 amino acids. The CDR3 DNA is TGTGCCAGCTCACTCGGACAGAACACTGAAGCTTTCTTT. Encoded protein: CASSLGQNTEAFF. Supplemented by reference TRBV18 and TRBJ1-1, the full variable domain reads NAGVMQNPRHLVRRRGQEARLRCSPMKGHSHVYWYRQLPEEGLKFMVYLQKENIIDESGMPKERFSAEFPKEGPSILRIQQVVRGDSAAYFCASSLGQNTEAFFGQGTRLTVV.

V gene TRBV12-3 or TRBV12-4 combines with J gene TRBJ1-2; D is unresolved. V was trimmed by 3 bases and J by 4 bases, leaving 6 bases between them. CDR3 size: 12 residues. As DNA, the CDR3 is TGTGCCAGCAGTTTCACTAGCTATGGCTACACCTTC. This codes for CASSFTSYGYTF.

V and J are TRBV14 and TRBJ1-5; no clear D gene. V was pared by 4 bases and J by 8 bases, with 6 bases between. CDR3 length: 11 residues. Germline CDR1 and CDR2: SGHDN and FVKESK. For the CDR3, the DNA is TGTGCCAGCAGCCCCTATAAGCCCCAGCATTTT. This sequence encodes CASSPYKPQHF.

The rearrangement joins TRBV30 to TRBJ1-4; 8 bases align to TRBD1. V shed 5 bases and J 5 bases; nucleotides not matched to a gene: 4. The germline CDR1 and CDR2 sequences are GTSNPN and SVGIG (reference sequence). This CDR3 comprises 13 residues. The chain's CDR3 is CAWCRDRNEKLFF. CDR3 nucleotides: TGTGCCTGGTGCCGGGACAGGAATGAAAAACTGTTTTTT.

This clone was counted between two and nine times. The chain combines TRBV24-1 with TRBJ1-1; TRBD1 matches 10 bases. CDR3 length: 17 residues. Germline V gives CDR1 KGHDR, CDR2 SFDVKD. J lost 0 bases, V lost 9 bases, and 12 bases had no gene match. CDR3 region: CATRDRGRWVMNTEAFF. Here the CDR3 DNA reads TGTGCCACCCGAGACAGGGGGCGGTGGGTTATGAACACTGAAGCTTTCTTT.